This T cell receptor beta chain was obtained from a study of OX40 agonist ivuxolimab in advanced cancers. Study outcomes and limitations: Low normalized clonal expansion also occurred in some nonresponding patients.

CDR1 and CDR2 (germline): LNHNV, YYDKDF (reference sequence). The ends were cut back, 1 base at V and 5 bases at J, with 11 bases in the middle. The CDR3 extends over 14 amino acids. Some clones are missing from TCRdb's copy, which holds only in-frame ones; the method was immunoSEQ multiplex PCR. The sample lists 48,000 or so clones, 92% occurring once. For this clone: Its antigen is still unknown.

The sequence was collected from an adult with an advanced solid tumor such as melanoma, head and neck, liver or kidney cancer. The rearrangement links TRBV15 to TRBJ1-1; D ambiguous. Sample: CD4+ or CD8+ T cells sorted from blood, taken in a trial of the OX40 agonist ivuxolimab. This CDR3 is CATSRVEGRTEAFF. The CDR3 bases are TGTGCCACCAGCAGAGTGGAGGGCAGGACTGAAGCTTTCTTT.